Listed here are 18 T cell receptor beta chains from one sample, sequenced in a study of shared clonotypes between healthy human individuals (dated by TCRdb to 2018 to 2020). The method was the immunoSEQ multiplex PCR assay. As stored in TCRdb, this immuneACCESS dataset retains in-frame rearrangements with V and J assigned. A fraction of the clones does not appear; measured against another copy, unresolved V genes explain less than half of the discrepancy, and the remainder lacks a known reason. Across this sample there are roughly 1,100,000 clones, with about 76% seen only once. Clones ranked in the top ten supply 1.2% to 1.5% of the sample. Sequencing input: memory CD4+ T cells sorted from blood. This sample's cell subset or site label indicates: CD45RA-negative fraction. These TCRs come from a man between 18 and 29 years old in good health.

Concerning this clone: This sample also contains other DNA sequences that code for the same CDR3. The chain carries TRBV30 and TRBJ1-5, with D hard to call. Germline lookup yields CDR1 GTSNPN and CDR2 SVGIG (reference sequence). V lost 1 base and J 0 bases, leaving 7 bases between the germline ends. CDR3 size: 14 residues. CDR3 DNA: TGTGCCTGGAGTGGTGTTAATAGCAATCAGCCCCAGCATTTT. Protein: CAWSGVNSNQPQHF.

The V and J genes are TRBV2 and TRBJ2-3, with 7 bases aligning to TRBD2. Trimming removed 3 bases from V and 2 bases from J; junction bases left unmatched: 5. The CDR3 loop spans 15 amino acids. Germline assignment: CDR1 SNHLY and CDR2 FYNNEI. The CDR3 bases are TGTGCCAGCAGTGACGGGCTAGCGGACACAGATACGCAGTATTTT. This sequence encodes CASSDGLADTDTQYF.

The rearrangement links TRBV2 to TRBJ1-2, with 9 bases lining up with TRBD1. With 7 bases clipped from V and 8 bases from J, the junction kept 14 bases outside the gene matches. Germline-derived CDR1 and CDR2 are SNHLY and FYNNEI. This CDR3 is 15 amino acids long. The CDR3 protein is CASNSGTGSMRGYTF. DNA of the CDR3: TGTGCCAGCAACTCCGGGACAGGGAGTATGAGAGGCTACACCTTC.

This clone was picked up one time. V is TRBV2 and J is TRBJ2-5; D possibly corresponds to TRBD1 (6 bases). Trimming cost V 4 bases and J 4 bases, with 13 bases left between them. The CDR3 has 14 residues. Germline assignment: CDR1 SNHLY and CDR2 FYNNEI. CDR3 loop: CASSVQGAGETQYF. The CDR3 DNA sequence: TGTGCCAGCAGTGTACAGGGCGCGGGAGAGACCCAGTACTTC.

In this sample, this clone turned up a few times. This chain uses TRBV6-5 with TRBJ1-1, with D possibly TRBD1 on 6 matching bases. Trimming removed 6 bases at V and 10 bases at J, with 18 bases between. This CDR3 contains 13 residues. Germline V CDR1 and CDR2: MNHEY, SVGAGI. The CDR3 here is CASSVSGQFGAFF. CDR3 nucleotide sequence: TGTGCCAGCAGCGTCTCTGGACAGTTCGGAGCTTTCTTT.

The chain couples TRBV5-1 to TRBJ2-5; D is unresolved. This CDR3 is built from 15 residues. V was pared by 0 bases and J by 5 bases, with 14 bases between. Germline CDR1 is SGHRS and CDR2 is YFSETQ. CDR3 in amino acids: CASSLEGASWETQYF. CDR3 in DNA: TGCGCCAGCAGCTTGGAGGGTGCGAGCTGGGAGACCCAGTACTTC.

A single count supports this clone. V is TRBV9 and J is TRBJ2-7, with D uncertain. This CDR3 is 14 amino acids long. Trimming shortened V by 4 bases and J by 3 bases, and 14 bases separated the two germline ends. Germline V CDR1 and CDR2: SGDLS, YYNGEE. CDR3 protein: CASSPPVADYEQYF. The CDR3 DNA reads as TGTGCCAGCAGCCCTCCCGTCGCTGACTACGAGCAGTACTTC. The entire variable domain, with the rest obtained from reference TRBV9 and TRBJ2-7, is as follows: DSGVTQTPKHLITATGQRVTLRCSPRSGDLSVYWYQQSLDQGLQFLIQYYNGEERAKGNILERFSAQQFPDLHSELNLSSLELGDSALYFCASSPPVADYEQYFGPGTRLTVT.

The gene calls are TRBV4-1 and TRBJ2-1; TRBD2 matches 7 bases. The length of the CDR3 is 14 residues. Germline loops: CDR1 MGHRA, CDR2 YSYEKL. V dropped 1 base and J dropped 15; count of bases not matched to a gene: 12. The DNA of the CDR3 is TGCGCCAGCAGCCAAGGAATTCGGGAGGCCTATCGGTTCTTC. Its protein is CASSQGIREAYRFF.

The J gene is TRBJ1-2, the V gene TRBV30; D is ambiguous. V lost 0 bases and J lost 8, with 13 bases in between. CDR1 GTSNPN and CDR2 SVGIG come from the germline V gene (reference sequence). The CDR3 extends over 13 amino acids. CDR3 region: CAWSVESSVGYTF. Here the CDR3 DNA reads TGTGCCTGGAGTGTAGAGTCCTCGGTCGGCTACACCTTC.

The V and J genes are TRBV7-2 and TRBJ2-7; 7 nucleotides agree with TRBD2. J was trimmed by 7 bases and V by 5 bases; bases with no gene match: 5. Germline assignment: CDR1 SGHTA and CDR2 FQGNSA. The CDR3 has 12 residues. The CDR3 sequence is CASSTGGREQYF. The CDR3 DNA follows: TGTGCCAGCAGCACGGGGGGTCGGGAGCAGTACTTC.

The chain has TRBV2 and TRBJ2-4, with D unresolved. Germline V gene sequence: CDR1 SNHLY, CDR2 FYNNEI. This CDR3 is built from 12 residues. The V gene lost 1 base and the J gene lost 7 bases, with 5 bases spanning the gap. In DNA form, the CDR3 reads TGTGCCAGCAGTGAAGTAGTGAACATTCAGTACTTC. Translated, it gives CASSEVVNIQYF. The whole variable domain, filled in from reference TRBV2 and TRBJ2-4, reads EPEVTQTPSHQVTQMGQEVILRCVPISNHLYFYWYRQILGQKVEFLVSFYNNEISEKSEIFDDQFSVERPDGSNFTLKIRSTKLEDSAMYFCASSEVVNIQYFGAGTRLSVL.

The rearrangement links TRBV10-3 to TRBJ2-5; 7 nucleotides align to TRBD1. J lost 7 bases, V lost 3 bases, and 14 bases had no gene match. CDR1 ENHRY and CDR2 SYGVKD come from the germline V gene. The CDR3 is 16 amino acids. The CDR3 coding sequence is TGTGCCATCAGTGAATTGGGGGATCATGAGGGGGCGACCCAGTACTTC. Residues: CAISELGDHEGATQYF.

The chain joins TRBV4-3 to TRBJ1-2, with D tentatively TRBD1 (6 bases). Germline CDR1 LGHNA, CDR2 YSLEER. This CDR3 spans 15 amino acids. V lost 0 bases and J lost 3, with 11 bases in between. CDR3 nucleotides: TGCGCCAGCAGCCAAGACAGGGGAGAATACTATGGCTACACCTTC. It yields the protein CASSQDRGEYYGYTF.

V usage is TRBV18 and J usage is TRBJ1-4; D remains unclear. Germline V gives CDR1 KGHSH, CDR2 LQKENI. This CDR3 is built from 13 residues. V dropped 4 bases and J dropped 5 bases, with 8 bases sitting between them. Written as DNA, the CDR3 is TGTGCCAGCTCACAGGGTGCCAATGAAAAACTGTTTTTT. This encodes CASSQGANEKLFF.

This rearrangement joins TRBV7-2 to TRBJ1-1; no definite D call. Germline CDR1 and CDR2: SGHTA and FQGNSA. Deletions cut 3 bases from V and 0 bases from J, with 5 bases between. The length of the CDR3 is 13 residues. DNA of the CDR3: TGTGCCAGCAGCTTTTTTGTGAACACTGAAGCTTTCTTT. Protein: CASSFFVNTEAFF. Full variable domain (outside the CDR3, taken from reference TRBV7-2 and TRBJ1-1): GAGVSQSPSNKVTEKGKDVELRCDPISGHTALYWYRQSLGQGLEFLIYFQGNSAPDKSGLPSDRFSAERTGGSVSTLTIQRTQQEDSAVYLCASSFFVNTEAFFGQGTRLTVV.

This chain links TRBV7-6 with TRBJ2-7, with D perhaps being TRBD1 or TRBD2 (5 bases each). CDR1 is SGHVS and CDR2 is FNYEAQ in the germline V gene. This CDR3 is built from 14 residues. Trimming pared 5 bases from V and 5 bases from J, leaving 16 bases between. CDR3: CASSAPPGTHEQYF. As DNA, the CDR3 is TGTGCCAGCAGCGCACCGCCGGGGACCCACGAGCAGTACTTC.

The chain uses TRBV29-1 and TRBJ2-7; 14 nucleotides match TRBD2. Germline V gene sequence: CDR1 SQVTM, CDR2 ANQGSEA. The V and J ends lost 6 bases and 2 bases, in that order; junction bases with no gene match: 3. The CDR3 length is 14 residues. In DNA, the CDR3 is TGCAGCGTGGGGACTAGCGGGGGCCCCTACGAGCAGTACTTC. Translation: CSVGTSGGPYEQYF.

This sequence joins TRBV6-8 and TRBJ1-6; maybe TRBD1 (5 bases). Looked up from germline, CDR1 is MNHGY and CDR2 is SAAAGT. V lost 4 bases to trimming and J lost 11 bases, with 24 bases between them. The CDR3 is 17 amino acids. The chain's CDR3 is CASSSSDGGPRATPLHF. The DNA of the CDR3 is TGTGCCAGCAGTTCCTCAGATGGGGGACCCCGCGCGACACCCCTCCACTTT.